The rows below give T cell receptor beta chains drawn from one sample of a study of blood T cells in healthy people across ages. TCRdb re-called the 5' RACE reads through MiXCR, storing one row per CDR3 protein. The sample has around 870,000 distinct CDR3 sequences; less than 35% are singletons. The sample was blood. The source of these receptors is a woman older than 75 in good health. Both conserved end residues are part of each CDR3. D genes are given only for firm matches. Size tells how often a clone was seen (once, few, many) or the class of an expanded clone, and some rows leave it out.

>.|TRBJ1-3|.|TRBV4-1
TGCGCCAGCAGCCAAGCTGAGGTCTCTGGAAACACCATATATTTT
CASSQAEVSGNTIYF
>many|TRBJ2-5|.|TRBV28
TGTGCCAGCAAGAATTCCGCCGGGGCGGGAGAGACCCAGTACTTC
CASKNSAGAGETQYF
>many|TRBJ2-3|TRBD2|TRBV6-5
TGTGCCAGCAGTTACTCCGGGACTAGATCAGATACGCAGTATTTT
CASSYSGTRSDTQYF
>many|TRBJ2-5|.|TRBV7-6
TGTGCCAGCACCTTATGGGGGAGGAACCAAGAGACCCAGTACTTC
CASTLWGRNQETQYF
>many|TRBJ2-7|TRBD1|TRBV7-2
TGTGCCAGCAGCTTACGGGCCAGGGGGTCGCCCTACGAGCAGTACTTC
CASSLRARGSPYEQYF
>many|TRBJ2-4|.|TRBV18
TGTGCCAGCTCGCCCTACGACAGTCCCAAAAACATTCAGTACTTC
CASSPYDSPKNIQYF
>many|TRBJ2-3|.|TRBV6-2/TRBV6-3
TGTGCCAGCAGGGAACTTACGGGGGCGCAGTATTTT
CASRELTGAQYF
>many|TRBJ2-1|TRBD2|TRBV25-1
TGTGCCAGCACCACGGGGGGGATAAATGAGCAGTTCTTC
CASTTGGINEQFF
>many|TRBJ2-3|.|TRBV20-1
TGCAGTGCTAGAGAGGCGGTCGGTACGCAGTATTTT
CSAREAVGTQYF
>many|TRBJ2-5|TRBD2|TRBV7-6
TGTGCCAGCAGCTTCGCTAGCGGTTCTAAAGAGACCCAGTACTTC
CASSFASGSKETQYF
>.|TRBJ2-7|.|TRBV3-1
TGTGCCAGCAGCCTCGGAGGGGGAGCTACTGAGCAGTACTTC
CASSLGGGATEQYF
>few|TRBJ1-2|.|TRBV4-2
TGTGCCAGCAGCCAAGATCGAGGGGTTGGCAACACCTTC
CASSQDRGVGNTF
>.|TRBJ1-4|TRBD1|TRBV7-9
TGTGCCAGCAGACGATGGACAGGGTCGGATGAAAAACTGTTTTTT
CASRRWTGSDEKLFF
>few|TRBJ2-6|.|TRBV28
TGTGCCAGCAGTTTGTACAGGCCGGGCTCTGGGGCCAACGTCCTGACTTTC
CASSLYRPGSGANVLTF
>.|TRBJ2-7|TRBD2|TRBV6-1
TGTGCCAGCAGTGTCGGACTAGGGAGCTCCTACGAGCAGTACTTC
CASSVGLGSSYEQYF
>many|TRBJ2-3|TRBD2|TRBV12-3/TRBV12-4
TGTGCCAGCAGCCAAAGGACTAGCGCAGATACGCAGTATTTT
CASSQRTSADTQYF
>.|TRBJ1-2|TRBD1|TRBV6-5
TGTGCCAGCAGAGACGACAGGGGAGCTACCTATGGCTACACCTTC
CASRDDRGATYGYTF